This record concerns one TCR beta chain sequence. It has no known antigen specificity. No per-base quality is available; no much larger clone lies one base away. The label giving this sample's time point can be read as: peripheral blood 6 weeks after treatment start. The cohort comprised around 30 patients with locally advanced or metastatic urothelial carcinoma treated at Memorial Sloan Kettering on a trial protocol. Peripheral blood mononuclear cells were collected pretreatment and during treatment, at between 1 and 8 total time points per patient. The Qiagen DNeasy Blood extraction kit was used to purify genomic DNA from total PBMCs and tumor samples. PBMCs were collected pretreatment and during treatment, and were isolated and stored as previously described. CDR1 and CDR2 were assigned from the germline V gene as SGHRS and YFSETQ. The germline V end is reduced by 4 bases and the J end by 7 bases; junction bases left unmatched: 6. Spanning cysteine to phenylalanine, the CDR3 consists of 15 amino acids. CDR3 DNA is the only sequence kept; it has 45 bases, read in frame from the first base.

To estimate absolute template abundance from read counts, synthetic TCR analog templates were spiked into each PCR. The immunoSEQ assay was used to amplify TCRbeta CDR3 regions from genomic DNA with bias-controlled V and J gene primers. Rearranged TCRbeta segments were sequenced at approximately 20X coverage. In the paper's pipeline: Clustering was used to correct sequencing errors, and CDR3s were annotated against IMGT to assign V, D and J genes. Out-of-frame and stop-codon sequences were excluded, and only productive TCRbeta rearrangements were used in downstream analyses. Clonality was calculated as one minus the Shannon entropy normalized by the log of the number of unique productive sequences. Fisher's exact test with Benjamini-Hochberg correction, using a cutoff of adjusted p below 0.01, was how clones that differed between time points or between blood and tumor were identified. What TCRdb holds here is the immuneACCESS table cut down to in-frame rearrangements. Part of the clones is not present; checked against another copy, under half of the missing clones reflect an unresolved V gene, and the others are unexplained. The V and J calls and clone size were taken over from that table, and D and trimming were inferred from the DNA. For this sample the table gives tens of thousands of clones, of which under 95% were detected only once. 0.87% of the sample is taken by the ten largest.

The source of the sample is a study of PD-L1 blockade in urothelial cancer (dated by TCRdb to the late 2010s). General notes on the study: Every patient began therapy at some point between 2013 and 2015 and was given atezolizumab 1,200 mg intravenously every 3 weeks. About 90% of the 29 patients were identified as males with urothelial cancer of bladder origin, and a prior smoking history was reported by 18 of 29 patients. Patients had an ECOG performance status of 0 or 1 and had received between 0 and 3 prior chemotherapy regimens. Blood samples were analyzed 3 weeks after the start of treatment (second dose) and 6 weeks after the start of treatment. Blood samples yielded a median of roughly 140,000 T cells and roughly 80,000 unique TCRs, with median clonality about 0.08. The study was an exploratory multi-omic analysis of somatic, immune and clinical correlates of response to PD-L1 blockade with atezolizumab in urothelial cancer. Pretreatment tumor samples and matched peripheral blood, collected serially before and after atezolizumab treatment, underwent TCR sequencing. Progression-free survival longer than 6 months counted as durable clinical benefit, and TCR features were additionally tested against both progression-free and overall survival. In the same patients, whole exome sequencing and RNA sequencing of pretreatment tumors were performed in addition to TCR sequencing. Under 10 patients reached durable clinical benefit, while some 20 patients did not. Twenty-nine patients had pretreatment blood TCR-seq, approximately 24 had at least one posttreatment blood collection, and approximately 24 had tumor TCR-seq.

Here is what the overall study found, with its caveats: Because the sample size was small (n ≈ 29) and many exploratory analyses were performed, the results are intended to be hypothesis-generating. A pretreatment peripheral blood TCR clonality below the median was linked to improved progression-free and overall survival. Among patients with durable benefit, tumor-associated TCR clones showed greater expansion in peripheral blood 3 weeks after treatment started (n of about 20, p = 0.022).

Material: PBMCs, obtained around atezolizumab (anti-PD-L1) treatment. This sequence originates from a woman at least 80 years old with urothelial cancer. The V and J segments used are TRBV5-1 and TRBJ2-2, with TRBD1 identical over 11 junction bases. The nucleotide sequence is given as TGCGCCAGCAGCGTGATGGGACAGGGGGTCGGGGAGCTGTTTTTT. Its protein product is CASSVMGQGVGELFF.